The present T cell receptor (beta chain) was sequenced within a study of T cell responses to AZD1222 COVID-19 vaccine. General observations from the study: Unmutated variant regions are reportedly the target of nearly half of TCRs that are spike-specific. Among vaccine-associated CD4 TCRs, coverage spanned spike, with dominance at 160-218 and 743-854. After the peak T cell response, and only then, were repertoires sampled.

The method was immunoSEQ multiplex PCR; TCRdb's version includes in-frame clones alone and lacks a portion of them. The profile shows some 130,000 clones, about 85% of them singletons. Pooling covered second doses at about 4 or about 12 weeks. Trimming removed 6 bases from V and 7 bases from J; junction bases left unmatched: 3. The V gene's germline CDR1 is MNHEY and CDR2 SVGAGI. This CDR3 contains 13 residues. On this clone itself: Its antigen remains unidentified.

V usage is TRBV6-5 and J usage is TRBJ2-2, with 9 positions matching TRBD1. Here the sequenced sample was peripheral blood, taken 28 days after the second AZD1222 dose. This TCR was sampled from an adult who received the AZD1222 COVID-19 vaccine. CDR3 region: CASRQGAHGELFF. CDR3 nucleotides: TGTGCCAGCAGACAGGGGGCCCACGGGGAGCTGTTTTTT.